Reported below is one T cell receptor (beta chain). Its antigen is still unknown. This sample was included in a study of graft-versus-host responses after intestinal transplantation. The study's findings and limits: Some GvH clones appeared in ileal mucosa or blood before recipient bone marrow.

Profiling relied on immunoSEQ multiplex PCR, and the TCRdb table lists in-frame clones only, not all of them. In the table there are about 85,000 clones, approximately 90% of which are singletons. Germline CDR1 reads MGHRA; CDR2 reads YSYEKL. This CDR3 contains 17 residues. V gave up 0 bases and J gave up 2 bases, with 17 bases separating them. The receptor was derived from a human donor who was the organ donor for an intestinal transplant. The J gene is TRBJ2-7, the V gene TRBV4-1, with D perhaps TRBD2 (6 bases). Sequenced material: unstimulated CD8+ T cells sorted from spleen or lymph node cells, taken before transplant. The CDR3 loop reads CASSQEVSGLGTYEQYF. The CDR3 coding sequence is TGCGCCAGCAGCCAAGAAGTCTCGGGACTGGGAACCTACGAGCAGTACTTC.